The 18 T cell receptor beta chains listed next were all sequenced from one sample in a study of shared clonotypes between healthy human individuals. The naive CD8 subset, CD45RO-negative cells positively selected for CCR7, excluded terminally differentiated effector memory CD45RA+ cells. The assay was immunoSEQ multiplex PCR, and TCRdb's table has in-frame clones only and misses some. The sample includes about 1,800,000 clones, roughly 94% of them seen just once. Source material: naive CD8+ T cells sorted from blood. The receptors derive from a man aged 18 to 35 in good health.

The J gene is TRBJ1-1, the V gene TRBV4-1; TRBD1 might be the D (5 bases). Between the trimmed V and J ends, which lost 1 base and 4 bases, there was a span of 13 bases. Germline lookup yields CDR1 MGHRA and CDR2 YSYEKL. The CDR3 is made up of 15 amino acids. The CDR3 is CASSQVPGMGTEAFF. The CDR3 DNA reads as TGCGCCAGCAGCCAAGTTCCAGGGATGGGCACTGAAGCTTTCTTT.

This rearrangement joins TRBV7-6 to TRBJ2-1; a weak D match, TRBD2 (5 bases). V dropped 2 bases and J dropped 2 bases, with 10 bases sitting between them. The CDR3 has 15 amino acids. Germline lookup yields CDR1 SGHVS and CDR2 FNYEAQ. The CDR3 DNA follows: TGTGCCAGCAGCTTAATTAGCGATCCCTACAATGAGCAGTTCTTC. It is translated as CASSLISDPYNEQFF.

V gene TRBV7-2 combines with J gene TRBJ2-1; D not resolved. V was pared by 6 bases and J by 0 bases, with 6 bases between. This CDR3 region has 13 residues. The germline CDR1 and CDR2 sequences are SGHTA and FQGNSA. The CDR3 DNA follows: TGTGCCAGCAGTCAAAGCTCCTACAATGAGCAGTTCTTC. This sequence encodes CASSQSSYNEQFF. The full variable domain, with the rest looked up from reference TRBV7-2 and TRBJ2-1, is GAGVSQSPSNKVTEKGKDVELRCDPISGHTALYWYRQSLGQGLEFLIYFQGNSAPDKSGLPSDRFSAERTGGSVSTLTIQRTQQEDSAVYLCASSQSSYNEQFFGPGTRLTVL.

This rearrangement joins TRBV9 to TRBJ2-1, with TRBD1 identical over 8 bases. There are 15 residues in the CDR3. V dropped 6 bases and J dropped 5; count of bases not matched to a gene: 10. The germline V gene encodes CDR1 SGDLS and CDR2 YYNGEE. CDR3 residues: CASNSGLDRDNEQFF. DNA for the CDR3: TGTGCCAGCAACAGTGGTCTGGACAGGGACAATGAGCAGTTCTTC.

This chain joins TRBV28 and TRBJ2-7, with D possibly matching TRBD2 (6 bases). CDR3 length: 15 amino acids. V shed 7 bases and J shed 4 bases, with 20 bases lying between them. Germline lookup yields CDR1 MDHEN and CDR2 SYDVKM. The CDR3 spells CASTPLAGFGYEQYF. The CDR3 DNA is TGTGCCAGCACCCCTTTGGCGGGGTTCGGGTACGAGCAGTACTTC.

The V gene is TRBV4-3, the J gene TRBJ2-2, with 13 bases fitting TRBD2. The CDR3 consists of 19 residues. Germline V lookup: CDR1 LGHNA, CDR2 YSLEER. V trimming: 0 bases; J trimming: 6 bases; junction bases outside the gene matches: 10. The CDR3 DNA is TGCGCCAGCAGCCAAGACCTGACGGGACTAGCGGGACAAGCCGGGGAGCTGTTTTTT. Its translation: CASSQDLTGLAGQAGELFF.

This sequence joins TRBV7-9 and TRBJ1-1, with D unclear. There are 13 residues in the CDR3. In germline, CDR1 is SEHNR, CDR2 FQNEAQ (reference sequence). V lost 4 bases, J lost 3 bases, and 9 bases lay in between. The CDR3, as DNA: TGTGCCAGCAGCTCTTCATTAGACACTGAAGCTTTCTTT. This gives the protein CASSSSLDTEAFF.

The chain has TRBV6-1 and TRBJ1-2; no clear D gene. This CDR3 has 15 residues. CDR1 MNHNS and CDR2 SASEGT come from the germline V gene. Trimming took 8 bases from V and 4 from J, leaving 20 bases between them. CDR3 residues: CASVPQTPGFYGYTF. In DNA, the CDR3 is TGTGCCAGCGTCCCTCAGACCCCGGGGTTCTATGGCTACACCTTC.

The rearrangement links TRBV6-6 to TRBJ1-1; unclear D gene. In germline, CDR1 is MNHNY, CDR2 SVGAGI (reference sequence). The CDR3 loop spans 13 amino acids. Trimming removed 3 bases from V and 1 base from J, with 6 bases in between. CDR3 loop: CASSYRGNTEAFF. The CDR3 DNA sequence: TGTGCCAGCAGTTATCGGGGGAACACTGAAGCTTTCTTT.

The chain recombines TRBV28 with TRBJ2-5; perhaps TRBD1 as D (6 bases). CDR1 MDHEN and CDR2 SYDVKM come from the germline V gene. Between the trimmed V and J ends, which lost 9 bases and 1 base, there was a span of 9 bases. The CDR3 runs to 12 residues. CDR3 nucleotides: TGTGCCAGTCAGGGGCCCCAAGAGACCCAGTACTTC. Translating gives CASQGPQETQYF.

This clone was detected once. The rearrangement links TRBV2 to TRBJ2-7; no clear D gene. The ends were cut back, 8 bases at V and 2 bases at J, with 10 bases in the middle. Germline V gene sequence: CDR1 SNHLY, CDR2 FYNNEI. The length of the CDR3 is 12 residues. CDR3 region: CASYAATYEQYF. The CDR3 bases are TGTGCCAGCTATGCCGCTACCTACGAGCAGTACTTC.

This sequence joins TRBV7-6 and TRBJ2-1, with no clear D. The CDR3 spans 14 residues. Trimming stripped 1 base from V and 4 bases from J, with 8 bases between. The germline V gene has CDR1 SGHVS and CDR2 FNYEAQ. Here the CDR3 reads CASSLGGTYNEQFF. DNA of the CDR3: TGTGCCAGCAGCTTAGGCGGTACTTACAATGAGCAGTTCTTC. Supplemented by reference TRBV7-6 and TRBJ2-1, the full variable domain reads GAGVSQSPRYKVTKRGQDVALRCDPISGHVSLYWYRQALGQGPEFLTYFNYEAQQDKSGLPNDRFSAERPEGSISTLTIQRTEQRDSAMYRCASSLGGTYNEQFFGPGTRLTVL.

The chain joins TRBV5-6 to TRBJ2-1; possibly TRBD2 for D (5 bases). Trimming pared 0 bases from V and 8 bases from J, leaving 9 bases between. The CDR3 has 13 amino acids. Germline V CDR1 and CDR2: SGHDT, YYEEEE. DNA for the CDR3: TGTGCCAGCAGCTTGGCGGGGTTATATGAGCAGTTCTTC. Protein: CASSLAGLYEQFF.

The chain carries TRBV7-8 and TRBJ2-2; unclear D gene. CDR3 length: 16 residues. Germline-derived CDR1 and CDR2 are SGHVS and FQNEAQ. The V gene lost 4 bases and the J gene lost 4 bases, with 16 bases spanning the gap. The CDR3 region is CASSSLGDIPTGELFF. The DNA of the CDR3 is TGTGCCAGCAGCTCGCTGGGCGATATTCCCACCGGGGAGCTGTTTTTT.

As concerns this clone: Other DNA sequences in this sample translate to the same CDR3. The rearrangement uses TRBV27 and TRBJ2-7; 9 bases map to TRBD2. The CDR3 consists of 14 residues. Germline V gene sequence: CDR1 MNHEY, CDR2 SMNVEV (reference sequence). J was trimmed by 4 bases and V by 6 bases; bases with no gene match: 7. In nucleotides, the CDR3 is TGTGCCAGCAGCCTTAGCGGGGGTTTGTACGAGCAGTACTTC. Its translation is CASSLSGGLYEQYF.

V and J are TRBV27 and TRBJ2-5; TRBD1 might be the D (5 bases). The CDR3 extends over 13 amino acids. Germline CDR1 is MNHEY and CDR2 is SMNVEV (reference sequence). V shed 2 bases and J shed 5 bases, with 9 bases lying between them. CDR3 sequence: CASSLRGWETQYF. The CDR3 region has the DNA TGTGCCAGCAGTTTAAGGGGATGGGAGACCCAGTACTTC.

The chain links TRBV4-1 to TRBJ2-1, with unresolved D. This CDR3 is built from 16 residues. Germline V CDR1 and CDR2: MGHRA, YSYEKL. The ends were cut back, 5 bases at V and 3 bases at J, with 17 bases in the middle. The CDR3 nucleotides are TGCGCCAGCAGCTTCCACCCGGGCGACAACTACAATGAGCAGTTCTTC. Translated, it gives CASSFHPGDNYNEQFF.

This clone has a single count. The rearrangement uses TRBV27 and TRBJ2-1; 11 positions match TRBD2. Germline-derived CDR1 and CDR2 are MNHEY and SMNVEV (reference sequence). The CDR3 consists of 15 residues. Trimming cost V 7 bases and J 5 bases; bases outside gene matches: 7. The CDR3 DNA reads TGTGCCAGCACCCCTGGGACTAGCGGTAACAATGAGCAGTTCTTC. The encoded protein is CASTPGTSGNNEQFF.